What follows are 16 T cell receptor beta chains derived from one specimen sequenced in a study of control samples from healthy donors and cancer patients. The assay was immunoSEQ multiplex PCR, and TCRdb's table has in-frame clones only and misses some. Of about 150,000 clones in the sample, over 85% were seen once. Sequencing input: blood. The receptors come from a man between 18 and 29 years old in good health.

This chain connects TRBV9 to TRBJ1-5, with 9 positions matching TRBD1. The CDR3 is 15 residues long. The germline CDR1 and CDR2 sequences are SGDLS and YYNGEE. Trimming cost V 0 bases and J 6 bases; bases outside gene matches: 4. The CDR3 nucleotides read TGTGCCAGCAGCGTAGGGGACAGGGTGGGTCAGCCCCAGCATTTT. It specifies CASSVGDRVGQPQHF.

V and J are TRBV7-2 and TRBJ2-2; a weak D match, TRBD2 (5 bases). Germline CDR1 reads SGHTA; CDR2 reads FQGNSA. The CDR3 spans 16 residues. The V gene lost 2 bases and the J gene lost 0 bases, with 10 bases spanning the gap. The CDR3 spells CASSLRGGPNTGELFF. DNA for the CDR3: TGTGCCAGCAGCTTACGCGGAGGACCGAACACCGGGGAGCTGTTTTTT.

This clone has just one count. The chain has TRBV19 and TRBJ2-7; 9 bases line up with TRBD1. J was trimmed by 5 bases and V by 5 bases; bases with no gene match: 7. Germline lookup yields CDR1 LNHDA and CDR2 SQIVND (reference sequence). This CDR3 is built from 14 residues. The CDR3 DNA sequence: TGTGCCAGTAGTCTCTTGGACAGGGGAAACGAGCAGTACTTC. It encodes CASSLLDRGNEQYF.

The rearrangement joins TRBV7-2 to TRBJ1-5; 11 bases are shared with TRBD1. This CDR3 has 15 residues. Germline V gene lookup returns CDR1 SGHTA and CDR2 FQGNSA. V gave up 5 bases and J gave up 6 bases; unmatched junction bases: 6. The DNA of the CDR3 is TGTGCCAGCAGCCCCCGGACAGGGGGCGGTCAGCCCCAGCATTTT. Its protein product is CASSPRTGGGQPQHF.

V and J are TRBV9 and TRBJ2-5, with TRBD2 matching 16 bases. Trimming removed 4 bases from V and 5 bases from J; junction bases left unmatched: 8. This CDR3 is 17 amino acids long. Germline V lookup: CDR1 SGDLS, CDR2 YYNGEE. CDR3 in amino acids: CASSLGTSGGARETQYF. The CDR3 DNA reads as TGTGCCAGCAGCTTAGGGACTAGCGGGGGGGCGAGGGAGACCCAGTACTTC.

The chain carries TRBV5-4 and TRBJ1-2, with 8 bases identical to TRBD1. The V and J ends lost 2 bases and 6 bases, in that order; junction bases with no gene match: 3. CDR1 and CDR2 (germline): SGHNT, YYREEE (reference sequence). The CDR3 has 13 residues. The CDR3 loop is CASSFRDRHGYTF. The DNA of the CDR3 is TGTGCCAGCAGCTTCCGGGACAGGCATGGCTACACCTTC.

The rearrangement uses TRBV7-2 and TRBJ2-7; 13 bases fit TRBD2. CDR3 length: 15 amino acids. CDR1 is SGHTA and CDR2 is FQGNSA in the germline V gene. Trimming cost V 5 bases and J 4 bases; bases outside gene matches: 5. The CDR3 bases are TGTGCCAGCAGCGTACGGACTAGCGGGAGTTACGAGCAGTACTTC. Its protein product is CASSVRTSGSYEQYF.

V and J are TRBV4-1 and TRBJ1-3, with 8 bases fitting TRBD1. V was clipped by 1 base and J by 4 bases; unmatched bases: 6. Germline V CDR1 and CDR2: MGHRA, YSYEKL. The CDR3 consists of 16 residues. CDR3 sequence reads: CASSQGLRGRGNTIYF. The CDR3 DNA is TGCGCCAGCAGCCAAGGACTCAGGGGGCGAGGAAACACCATATATTTT.

This chain uses TRBV30 with TRBJ1-4, with D unclear. This CDR3 has 17 residues. Germline lookup yields CDR1 GTSNPN and CDR2 SVGIG (reference sequence). The V gene lost 3 bases and the J gene lost 7 bases, with 24 bases spanning the gap. In nucleotides, the CDR3 is TGTGCCTGGAGGAAGTTTGGAGGGCCGCGATGGGGTGAAAAACTGTTTTTT. Its translation is CAWRKFGGPRWGEKLFF.

In regard to this clone: In the same sample, other DNA sequences code for this CDR3. The genes are TRBV19 and TRBJ1-6, with 7 nucleotides matching TRBD1. The junction had 4 bases not matched to a gene; V was cut back by 3 bases and J by 5 bases. CDR1 and CDR2 (germline): LNHDA, SQIVND (reference sequence). The CDR3 covers 15 residues. In nucleotides, the CDR3 is TGTGCCAGTAGTATCCGGGACAGCGATAATTCACCCCTCCACTTT. Its protein product is CASSIRDSDNSPLHF.

The V gene is TRBV7-9, the J gene TRBJ2-7, with D unresolved. Germline V CDR1 and CDR2: SEHNR, FQNEAQ (reference sequence). V lost 2 bases and J 7 bases, leaving 21 bases between the germline ends. This CDR3 comprises 16 residues. CDR3 protein: CASSLYLSGRSWEQYF. The CDR3 region has the DNA TGTGCCAGCAGCTTATATCTTTCCGGTCGGTCGTGGGAGCAGTACTTC.

V and J are TRBV7-6 and TRBJ1-1; possible D gene TRBD1, 6 bases. V was shortened by 0 bases and J by 0 bases, with 11 bases between the two germline ends. CDR3 length equals 16 residues. Per germline, CDR1 SGHVS and CDR2 FNYEAQ. The CDR3 coding sequence is TGTGCCAGCAGCTTAGCGCTAGGGGACATGAACACTGAAGCTTTCTTT. Translated: CASSLALGDMNTEAFF.

This clone was detected only a few times. This chain links TRBV11-2 with TRBJ1-3; unclear D gene. Germline values: CDR1 SGHAT, CDR2 FQNNGV. The CDR3 is 15 amino acids. The V end was cut by 5 bases, the J end by 3 bases, with 14 bases between. CDR3 in amino acids: CASSPDGYYGNTIYF. The DNA of the CDR3 is TGTGCCAGCAGCCCCGACGGGTATTATGGAAACACCATATATTTT.

CDR3 protein: CASSLHSSRGNQPQHF. The DNA of the CDR3 is TGTGCCAGCAGTTTGCACTCTTCAAGGGGAAATCAGCCCCAGCATTTT. This rearrangement joins TRBV28 to TRBJ1-5, with TRBD1 as a possible D gene (5 bases). Germline V gives CDR1 MDHEN, CDR2 SYDVKM. The CDR3 has 16 residues. The ends were cut back, 3 bases at V and 4 bases at J, with 16 bases in the middle.

Note on this clone: The junction differs from germline at one of its ends, possibly a read error. The rearrangement uses TRBV6-1 and TRBJ1-1; 9 nucleotides match TRBD1. Germline V gene lookup returns CDR1 MNHNS and CDR2 SASEGT. This CDR3 has 13 amino acids. The DNA of the CDR3 is TGTGCCAGCAGTGAAGATCGGACAGGGGTCTGCTACTTT. Amino acids: CASSEDRTGVCYF.

The chain has TRBV14 and TRBJ2-1; maybe TRBD2 (7 bases). This CDR3 spans 17 amino acids. V was clipped by 1 base and J by 8 bases, with 21 bases between them. Germline V gene data show CDR1 as SGHDN and CDR2 as FVKESK. This CDR3 is CASSQGDIGGRWDEQFF. The CDR3 DNA sequence: TGTGCCAGCAGCCAAGGGGATATCGGGGGGCGTTGGGATGAGCAGTTCTTC.